The source of this T cell receptor beta chain is a study of blood T cell repertoires in COVID-19. About the study: Italy, Spain and the United States were the sources of the convalescent and acute COVID-19 samples. PBMCs, B-cell-depleted T cells, or T cells provided the cDNA or gDNA that made up the material.

In the authors' methods: Nucleated cell number was recorded as an estimate derived from reference gene primer amplification. Generated by immunoSEQ multiplex PCR, the TCRdb table keeps only in-frame clones and is missing some. That table furnishes V, J and clone size, whereas the DNA furnished D and trimming. This sample carries a few hundred thousand clones, around 86% of them seen once, and the ten largest clones take roughly 4.2%. The CDR3 spans 15 residues. The germline V gene encodes CDR1 SGHNT and CDR2 YYREEE (reference sequence). Trimming took off 4 bases at V and 8 bases at J, with 18 bases between the two ends.

The sequenced sample consisted of peripheral blood. The genes are TRBV5-4 and TRBJ1-4; a possible D gene is TRBD1 (6 bases). The sequence was obtained from a man aged 50 or older with acute or convalescent COVID-19. The CDR3 sequence is CASSTYRDNPEKLFF. The CDR3 DNA sequence: TGTGCCAGCAGCACGTACCGGGACAACCCGGAAAAACTGTTTTTT.